A selection of T cell receptor beta chains follows, all from one sample in a study of cytomegalovirus exposure and HLA in healthy donors. The repertoire was sequenced with immunoSEQ multiplex PCR; TCRdb's copy has only in-frame clones and lacks some. The repertoire holds approximately 150,000 clones, with roughly 89% as singletons. The specimen sequenced was PBMCs. Source of these receptors: a woman in her 30s in good health and CMV-seronegative. The CDR3 runs from the conserved cysteine through the conserved F or W. Each record gives: V gene, J gene, clone size, D gene, CDR3 DNA, CDR3 protein. A D gene is named only where the DNA matches it firmly. Size values are once, few and many counts, or a class for expanded clones, and some rows have none.

TRBV9	TRBJ1-2	.	.	TGTGCCAGCAGCGGGAGACAGGATGCCCCCTATGGCTACACCTTC	CASSGRQDAPYGYTF
TRBV5-1	TRBJ2-7	.	TRBD1	TGCGCCAGCAGCTCGGTTGGGACAGGGTATTCGTACGAGCAGTACTTC	CASSSVGTGYSYEQYF
TRBV6-1	TRBJ2-5	.	TRBD2	TGTGCCAGCAGTGAACGCAAAGCGGGGGGTACGGAGACCCAGTACTTC	CASSERKAGGTETQYF
TRBV7-9	TRBJ1-1	.	TRBD1	TGTGCCAGCAGCGTAGGGGGACAGACCCCGAACACTGAAGCTTTCTTT	CASSVGGQTPNTEAFF
TRBV11-3	TRBJ2-2	.	.	TGTGCCAGCAGCTTAGTTAGCACCGGGGAGCTGTTTTTT	CASSLVSTGELFF
TRBV19	TRBJ2-7	.	.	TGTGCCAGTAGTATAGCGACAGATCCCTCCTACGAGCAGTACTTC	CASSIATDPSYEQYF
TRBV6-5	TRBJ2-7	.	TRBD1	TGTGCCAGCGTGGGACAGGGGACCTACGAGCAGTACTTC	CASVGQGTYEQYF
TRBV27	TRBJ1-6	.	TRBD1	TGTGCCAGCAGTCAACTGGGACAGCGAGGGTATAATTCACCCCTCCACTTT	CASSQLGQRGYNSPLHF
TRBV5-8	TRBJ2-3	.	.	TGTGCCAGCAGCTTGGGGGCACCCCCCAGCACAGATACGCAGTATTTT	CASSLGAPPSTDTQYF
TRBV5-6	TRBJ2-1	few	TRBD2	TGTGCCAGCATTGCTAGCGGGAGTAGGAATGAGCAGTTCTTC	CASIASGSRNEQFF
TRBV27	TRBJ1-5	.	TRBD1	TGTGCCAGCAGAACTACAGGGGGTCGTCCGCAGCCCCAGCATTTT	CASRTTGGRPQPQHF
TRBV5-1	TRBJ2-7	.	.	TGCGCCAGCAGCGGGAACACAGGTACCGAGCAGTACTTC	CASSGNTGTEQYF
TRBV4-3	TRBJ2-7	.	TRBD2	TGCGCCAGCAGCCAAGATCTAGGACTAGCGGACCATTCCTACGAGCAGTACTTC	CASSQDLGLADHSYEQYF
TRBV9	TRBJ2-1	.	TRBD2	TGTGCCAGCAGCGTAGGGTTGATCTCATCGCGGGGGATCCACAATGAGCAGTTCTTC	CASSVGLISSRGIHNEQFF
TRBV5-6	TRBJ1-1	few	TRBD1	TGTGCCAGCAGCTCACCGGGACAGGGGGCCTCCACTGAAGCTTTCTTT	CASSSPGQGASTEAFF
TRBV28	TRBJ1-4	.	.	TGTGCCAGCAGACCGGGACTCATTAATGAAAAACTGTTTTTT	CASRPGLINEKLFF
TRBV4-2	TRBJ2-2	once	TRBD1	TGTGCCAGCAGCCAAGGGGACAGCGGCACCGGGGAGCTGTTTTTT	CASSQGDSGTGELFF
TRBV7-7	TRBJ2-1	.	TRBD1	TGTGCCAGCAGCCTACTGACCGGGACAGGTTACAATGAGCAGTTCTTC	CASSLLTGTGYNEQFF
TRBV6-5	TRBJ2-7	.	.	TGTGCCAGCAGTAGGGGCTACGAGCAGTACTTC	CASSRGYEQYF
TRBV7-3	TRBJ2-7	.	.	TGTGCCAGCAGCCCGGACAACTACGAGCAGTACTTC	CASSPDNYEQYF
TRBV28	TRBJ1-5	few	.	TGTGCCAGCAGAGGTCCGCCCAAGAGGCAGCCCCAGCATTTT	CASRGPPKRQPQHF
TRBV11-2	TRBJ2-5	.	TRBD1	TGTGCCAGCAGCCGAACAGGGGGCGCAGAGACCCAGTACTTC	CASSRTGGAETQYF
TRBV7-7	TRBJ2-3	.	TRBD2	TGTGCCAGCAGCTTGGGGACTAGCGGGGCAGATACGCAGTATTTT	CASSLGTSGADTQYF
TRBV27	TRBJ2-3	.	TRBD2	TGTGCCAGCAGTCCAGGGACTAGCGGAAGCACAGATACGCAGTATTTT	CASSPGTSGSTDTQYF
TRBV6-5	TRBJ2-3	.	TRBD2	TGTGCCAGCAGACTAGCGGCCCCCACAGATACGCAGTATTTT	CASRLAAPTDTQYF
TRBV6-4	TRBJ2-1	.	TRBD2	TGTGCCAGCAGTGCCCGACTAGCGGTAAACAATGAGCAGTTCTTC	CASSARLAVNNEQFF
TRBV25-1	TRBJ2-6	few	.	TGTGCCAGCAGTGAATCCGTGGGGGGTCGCTCTGGGGCCAACGTCCTGACTTTC	CASSESVGGRSGANVLTF
TRBV19	TRBJ2-2	.	TRBD2	TGTGCCAGTAGCCAACTAGCGGGGGGGCCCGGGGAGCTGTTTTTT	CASSQLAGGPGELFF
TRBV28	TRBJ2-1	.	.	TGTGCCAGCAGCTTAACAGGGATTGACTACAATGAGCAGTTCTTC	CASSLTGIDYNEQFF
TRBV4-2	TRBJ2-7	.	TRBD1	TGTGCCAGCAGCCAAGGGACAGGCCTTTACGAGCAGTACTTC	CASSQGTGLYEQYF
TRBV25-1	TRBJ1-5	.	.	TGTGCCAGCAGTGGGGCAACAAGCAATCAGCCCCAGCATTTT	CASSGATSNQPQHF